This T cell receptor beta chain was profiled in a study of T cells in Graves' hyperthyroidism and ophthalmopathy. Broader study findings: Most thyroid clonotypes with frequency above 0.001 were detected in blood.

This CDR3 has 17 amino acids. Germline V lookup: CDR1 MNHGY, CDR2 SVAAGI. The V segment lost 3 bases and the J segment 2 bases; nucleotides outside the gene matches: 8. In regard to this clonotype: Its antigen is undetermined.

Hyperthyroidism patients were newly diagnosed, had disease duration under 2 months, and were aged 18 to 65 years. PBMCs were derived from approximately 10 ml fresh peripheral blood. Amplified regions were TCR beta CDR3 sequences from RNA transcripts. Carried out on the TCR CDR3, a first-round RT-PCR used the HTBI primer set. TCRdb used MiXCR to reprocess the multiplex PCR reads, holding one entry per CDR3 protein. The sample comprises some 690,000 distinct CDR3 sequences, about 18% of which are singletons, and around 15% rests with the top ten. The chain uses TRBV6-9 and TRBJ2-1; 9 nucleotides agree with TRBD2. This TCR was recovered from a man aged 50 or older with Graves' hyperthyroidism. Sequenced input: blood. Here the CDR3 DNA reads TGTGCCAGCAGTTACAATCCGGCGGGAGGGCCCTACAATGAGCAGTTCTTC. Its protein is CASSYNPAGGPYNEQFF.